This T cell receptor (beta chain) was profiled in a study of blood T cell repertoires in COVID-19. The wider study: Donors in the United States, Italy and Spain gave samples during acute or convalescent COVID-19.

Libraries were prepared by immunoSEQ multiplex PCR; TCRdb keeps only in-frame clonotypes and omits some of them. The profile shows approximately 320,000 clones, roughly nine tenths of them singletons. The receptor was derived from a woman younger than 45 with COVID-19, enrolled during active disease. The specimen sequenced was peripheral blood.

CDR3 nucleotides: TGTGCCAGCAGTCTAGAGGGGACTAGCGGTGTCAATGAGCAGTTCTTC. As protein: CASSLEGTSGVNEQFF. The V gene is TRBV28, the J gene TRBJ2-1; 11 bases match TRBD2. This CDR3 region has 16 residues. Per the germline V gene, CDR1 is MDHEN and CDR2 is SYDVKM. The junction had 9 bases not matched to a gene; V was cut back by 5 bases and J by 6 bases.